This TCR beta chain was obtained from a study of CD8 T cells in ankylosing spondylitis. Study outcomes and limitations: There was reportedly significant enrichment of clones that were disease-linked in matched ankylosing spondylitis synovial fluid. Several highly homologous variants made up a TCR beta motif that seemed to typify ankylosing spondylitis blood. Before this, some motif variants had been reported in reactive arthritis synovial fluid and blood.

The CDR3 runs 13 residues. CDR1 is SQVTM and CDR2 is ANQGSEA in the germline V gene. The ends lost 7 bases at V and 2 bases at J; junction bases unmatched: 7. One entry per CDR3 protein, called by TCRdb with MiXCR from the 5' RACE reads. The profile shows about 840,000 distinct CDR3 sequences, about an eighth of them singletons. This clonotype was picked up a small number of times. What it binds is unknown. The sample comprised blood, either unsorted or a sorted T cell fraction (not recorded which). The rearrangement links TRBV29-1 to TRBJ2-5, with TRBD1 matching over 7 bases. This receptor was identified in a male donor with ankylosing spondylitis. CDR3 bases: TGCAGCGCCCCGGGACAGCATCAAGAGACCCAGTACTTC. It encodes CSAPGQHQETQYF.